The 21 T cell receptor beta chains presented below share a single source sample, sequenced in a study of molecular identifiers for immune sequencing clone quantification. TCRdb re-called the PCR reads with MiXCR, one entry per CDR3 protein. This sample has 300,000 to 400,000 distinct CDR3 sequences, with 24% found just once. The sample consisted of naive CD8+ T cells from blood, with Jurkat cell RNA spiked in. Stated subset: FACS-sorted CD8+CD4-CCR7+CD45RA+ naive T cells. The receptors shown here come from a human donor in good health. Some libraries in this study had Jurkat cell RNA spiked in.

The CDR3 sequence: CSASSVLLGQETQYF. The CDR3 DNA is TGCAGTGCTAGTTCGGTTCTCCTGGGGCAAGAGACCCAGTACTTC. This chain uses TRBV20-1 with TRBJ2-5; D is ambiguous. CDR3 length: 15 amino acids. The V end was cut by 3 bases, the J end by 2 bases, with 16 bases between. CDR1 and CDR2 from the germline V gene are DFQATT and SNEGSKA (reference sequence).

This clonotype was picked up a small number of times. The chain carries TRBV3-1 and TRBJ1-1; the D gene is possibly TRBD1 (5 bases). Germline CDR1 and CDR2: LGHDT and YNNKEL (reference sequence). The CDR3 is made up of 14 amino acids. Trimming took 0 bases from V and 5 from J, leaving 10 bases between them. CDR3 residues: CASSQDTGGTEAFF. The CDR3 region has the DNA TGTGCCAGCAGCCAAGATACGGGGGGGACTGAAGCTTTCTTT.

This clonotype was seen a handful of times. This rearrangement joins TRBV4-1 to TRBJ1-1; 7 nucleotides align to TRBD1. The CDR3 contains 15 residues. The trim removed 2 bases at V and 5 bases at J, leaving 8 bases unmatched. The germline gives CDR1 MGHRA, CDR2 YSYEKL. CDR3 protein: CASSQSPGGGTEAFF. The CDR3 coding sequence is TGCGCCAGCAGCCAAAGCCCAGGGGGAGGGACTGAAGCTTTCTTT.

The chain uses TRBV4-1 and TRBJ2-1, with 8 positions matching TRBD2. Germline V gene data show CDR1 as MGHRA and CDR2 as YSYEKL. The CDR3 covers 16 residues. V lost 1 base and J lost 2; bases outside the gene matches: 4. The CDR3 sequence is CASSQVERGTYNEQFF. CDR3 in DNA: TGCGCCAGCAGCCAAGTCGAGCGGGGGACCTACAATGAGCAGTTCTTC.

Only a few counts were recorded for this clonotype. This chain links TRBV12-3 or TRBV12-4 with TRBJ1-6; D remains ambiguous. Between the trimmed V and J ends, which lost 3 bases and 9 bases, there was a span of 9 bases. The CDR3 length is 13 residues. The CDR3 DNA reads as TGTGCCAGCAGTTTGTCCTGGGGTTCACCCCTCCACTTT. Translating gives CASSLSWGSPLHF.

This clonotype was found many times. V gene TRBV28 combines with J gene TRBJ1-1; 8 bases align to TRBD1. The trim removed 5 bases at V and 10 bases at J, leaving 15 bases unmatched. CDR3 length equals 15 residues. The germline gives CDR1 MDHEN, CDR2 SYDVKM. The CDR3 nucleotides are TGTGCCAGCAGTACCGCAGGGGGCGGATTAAGGGGAGCTTTCTTT. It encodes CASSTAGGGLRGAFF. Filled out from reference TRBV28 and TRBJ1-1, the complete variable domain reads DVKVTQSSRYLVKRTGEKVFLECVQDMDHENMFWYRQDPGLGLRLIYFSYDVKMKEKGDIPEGYSVSREKKERFSLILESASTNQTSMYLCASSTAGGGLRGAFFGQGTRLTVV.

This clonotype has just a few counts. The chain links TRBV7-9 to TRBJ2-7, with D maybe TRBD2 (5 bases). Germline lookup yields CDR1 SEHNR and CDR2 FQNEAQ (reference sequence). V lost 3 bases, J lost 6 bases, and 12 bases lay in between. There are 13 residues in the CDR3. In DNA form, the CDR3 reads TGTGCCAGCAGCTTTATTCGCGGGCCCGAGCAGTACTTC. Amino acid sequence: CASSFIRGPEQYF.

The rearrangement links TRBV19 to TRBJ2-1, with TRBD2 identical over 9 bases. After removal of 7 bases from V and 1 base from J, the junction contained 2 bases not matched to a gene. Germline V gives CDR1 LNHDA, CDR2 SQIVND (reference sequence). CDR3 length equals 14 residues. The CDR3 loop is CASNLAGSYNEQFF. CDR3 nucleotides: TGTGCCAGTAACCTAGCGGGGTCCTACAATGAGCAGTTCTTC.

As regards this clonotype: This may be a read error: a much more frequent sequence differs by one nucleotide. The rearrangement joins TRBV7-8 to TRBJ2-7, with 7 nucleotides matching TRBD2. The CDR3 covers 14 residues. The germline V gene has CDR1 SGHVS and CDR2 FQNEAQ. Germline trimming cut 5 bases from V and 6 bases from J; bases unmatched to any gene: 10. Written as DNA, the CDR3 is TGTGCCAGCAGCACGAGGGGACTATCATTCGAGCAGTACTTC. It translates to CASSTRGLSFEQYF.

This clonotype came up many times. The CDR3 spells CASSLGQGNYGYTF. Written as DNA, the CDR3 is TGTGCCAGCAGCCTGGGACAGGGGAACTATGGCTACACCTTC. This chain connects TRBV14 to TRBJ1-2, with 10 bases aligning to TRBD1. The germline CDR1 and CDR2 sequences are SGHDN and FVKESK. J lost 2 bases, V lost 4 bases, and 1 base had no gene match. This CDR3 has 14 residues. The full variable domain, in which reference TRBV14 and TRBJ1-2 provide the parts outside the CDR3, is EAGVTQFPSHSVIEKGQTVTLRCDPISGHDNLYWYRRVMGKEIKFLLHFVKESKQDESGMPNNRFLAERTGGTYSTLKVQPAELEDSGVYFCASSLGQGNYGYTFGSGTRLTVV.

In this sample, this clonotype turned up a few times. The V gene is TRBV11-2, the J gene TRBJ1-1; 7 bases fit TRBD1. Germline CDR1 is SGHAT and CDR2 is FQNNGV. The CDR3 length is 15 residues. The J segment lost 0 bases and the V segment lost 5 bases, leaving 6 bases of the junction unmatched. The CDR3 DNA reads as TGTGCCAGCAGCGAGGGACAGCTCATGAACACTGAAGCTTTCTTT. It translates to CASSEGQLMNTEAFF.

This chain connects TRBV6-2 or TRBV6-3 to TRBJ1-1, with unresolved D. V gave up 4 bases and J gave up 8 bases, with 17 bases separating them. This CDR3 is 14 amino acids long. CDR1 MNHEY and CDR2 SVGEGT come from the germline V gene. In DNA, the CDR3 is TGTGCCAGCAGTTCGAAAGACGGGGTTTCCGAAGCTTTCTTT. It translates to CASSSKDGVSEAFF.

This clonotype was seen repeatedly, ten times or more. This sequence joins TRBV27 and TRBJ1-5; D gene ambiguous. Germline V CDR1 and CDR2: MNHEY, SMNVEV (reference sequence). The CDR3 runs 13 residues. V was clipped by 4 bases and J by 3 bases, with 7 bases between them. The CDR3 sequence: CASSWGINQPQHF. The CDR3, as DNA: TGTGCCAGCAGTTGGGGAATCAATCAGCCCCAGCATTTT.

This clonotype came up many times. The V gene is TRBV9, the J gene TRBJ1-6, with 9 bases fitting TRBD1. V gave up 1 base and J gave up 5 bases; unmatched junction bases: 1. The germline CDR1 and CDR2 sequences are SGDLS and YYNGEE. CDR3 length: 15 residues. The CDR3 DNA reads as TGTGCCAGCAGCGTAACAGGGGGCGATAATTCACCCCTCCACTTT. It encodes CASSVTGGDNSPLHF.

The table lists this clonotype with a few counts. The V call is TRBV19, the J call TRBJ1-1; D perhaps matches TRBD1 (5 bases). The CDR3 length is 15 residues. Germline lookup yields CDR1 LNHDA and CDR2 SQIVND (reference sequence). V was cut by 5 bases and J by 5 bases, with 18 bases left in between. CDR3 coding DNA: TGTGCCAGTAGTCCTGACGGGGGAGGAGTAACTGAAGCTTTCTTT. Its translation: CASSPDGGGVTEAFF.

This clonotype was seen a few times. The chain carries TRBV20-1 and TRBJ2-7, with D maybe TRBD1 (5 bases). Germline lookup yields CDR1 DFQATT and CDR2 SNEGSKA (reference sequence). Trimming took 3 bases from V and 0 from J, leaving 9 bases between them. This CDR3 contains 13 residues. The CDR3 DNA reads TGCAGTGCTAGGGGGCCGGGCTCCTACGAGCAGTACTTC. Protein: CSARGPGSYEQYF.

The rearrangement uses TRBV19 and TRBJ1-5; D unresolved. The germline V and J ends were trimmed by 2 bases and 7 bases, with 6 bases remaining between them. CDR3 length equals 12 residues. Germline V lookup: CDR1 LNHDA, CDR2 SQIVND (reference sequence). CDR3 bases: TGTGCCAGTAGTATATTGGGACAGCCCCAGCATTTT. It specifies CASSILGQPQHF.

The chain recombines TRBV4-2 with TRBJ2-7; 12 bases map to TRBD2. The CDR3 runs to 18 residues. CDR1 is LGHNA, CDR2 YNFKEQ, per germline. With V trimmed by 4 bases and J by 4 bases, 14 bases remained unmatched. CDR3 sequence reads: CASSPSLGLAGGEYEQYF. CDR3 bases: TGTGCCAGCAGCCCCTCCTTGGGTCTAGCGGGAGGGGAGTACGAGCAGTACTTC.

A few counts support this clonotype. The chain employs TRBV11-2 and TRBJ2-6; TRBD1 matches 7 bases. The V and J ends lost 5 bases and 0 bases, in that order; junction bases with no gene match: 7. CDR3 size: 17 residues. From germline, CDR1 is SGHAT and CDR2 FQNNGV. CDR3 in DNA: TGTGCCAGCAGCCGGTGGGACAGTAGCTCTGGGGCCAACGTCCTGACTTTC. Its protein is CASSRWDSSSGANVLTF.

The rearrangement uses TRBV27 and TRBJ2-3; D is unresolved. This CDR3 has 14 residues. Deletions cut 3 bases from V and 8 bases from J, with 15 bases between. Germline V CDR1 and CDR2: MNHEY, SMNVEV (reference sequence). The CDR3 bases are TGTGCCAGCAGTTTCGCGCCCACCCCAAGTACGCAGTATTTT. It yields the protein CASSFAPTPSTQYF.

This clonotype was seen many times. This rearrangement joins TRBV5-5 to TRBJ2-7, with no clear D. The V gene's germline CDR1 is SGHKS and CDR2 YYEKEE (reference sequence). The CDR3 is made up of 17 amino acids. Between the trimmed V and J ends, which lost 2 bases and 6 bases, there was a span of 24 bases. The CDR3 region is CASSFSRARDPSGEQYF. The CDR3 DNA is TGTGCCAGCAGCTTTTCCCGGGCCCGAGATCCCTCTGGCGAGCAGTACTTC.